These 24 T cell receptor beta chains were all obtained from the same sample, sequenced in a study of CD8+ T cells in alopecia areata. cDNA prepared by RNA extraction and subsequent reverse transcription served as the template for sequencing. Sequencing was performed with immunoSEQ multiplex PCR; in TCRdb, only in-frame clones are kept and a portion is missing. The repertoire consists of 200,000 to 300,000 clones, none detected only once. The sorting of pooled cutaneous lymph node cells relied on CD4, CD8alpha, NKG2D, NKG2ACE and other markers. Sequencing input: CD4+ T cells sorted from a lymph node. The receptors originated from a C3H/HeJ mouse with alopecia areata. The mouse strain carries the MHC haplotype H2-k.

A note on this clone: Gene names follow the mouse nomenclature. The DNA ends 4 residues before the CDR3 does, and the rest of the CDR3 is filled in from the germline J gene. This chain joins TRBV29 and TRBJ2-1; 7 bases are a match to TRBD1. The germline CDR1 and CDR2 sequences are MSHET and SYDVDS. The CDR3 contains 13 residues. With V trimmed by 9 bases and J by 0 bases, 2 bases remained unmatched. The part of the CDR3 DNA that was read is TGTGCTAGGGGGACAGATAACTATGCT. Translation: CARGTDNYA. The CDR3 in full is CARGTDNYAEQFF.

This clone has a count of ten or more. Here the gene names and germline are mouse. The missing CDR3 end, 4 residues past where the read stops, is filled in from the germline J gene. This specimen includes other DNA sequences encoding the same CDR3. The genes are TRBV17 and TRBJ2-2; 7 bases match TRBD1. The length of the CDR3 is 15 residues. Looked up from germline, CDR1 is MNHDT and CDR2 is YYDKIL. V dropped 5 bases and J dropped 0; count of bases not matched to a gene: 3. The CDR3 is CASSETGSNTGQLYF. The part of the CDR3 DNA that was read is TGTGCTAGCAGTGAGACAGGGTCAAACACCGGG.

This clone was observed a handful of times. The gene names here belong to mouse. Coverage ceases 4 residues before the CDR3 finishes, and the germline J gene fills in the end. This chain connects TRBV13-3 to TRBJ1-4; 8 nucleotides line up with TRBD1. CDR3 size: 12 residues. The germline gives CDR1 NNHDY, CDR2 SYVADS. Here the CDR3 reads CASRTGGERLFF. The sequenced CDR3 bases are TGTGCCAGCAGAACAGGGGGCGAA.

This clone was found a few times. The gene symbols are mouse symbols. The CDR3 extends 4 residues past the end of the read, so its final part is completed from the germline J gene. The V call is TRBV19, the J call TRBJ2-3; TRBD1 might be the D (6 bases). The V gene lost 5 bases and the J gene lost 0 bases, with 13 bases spanning the gap. Looked up from germline, CDR1 is FNHDT and CDR2 is SITEND (reference sequence). The CDR3 consists of 15 residues. The CDR3 reads CASRTPRGSAETLYF. The DNA read from the CDR3 is TGTGCCAGCAGAACCCCCAGGGGTAGTGCAGAA.

This clone was recorded many times. Genes and germline come from the mouse. Read data end 4 residues before the CDR3 end; the end is taken from the germline J gene. V usage is TRBV13-1 and J usage is TRBJ2-1, with 7 nucleotides matching TRBD2. This CDR3 has 14 amino acids. Germline V lookup: CDR1 NSHNY, CDR2 SYGAGN. Trimming at V came to 4 bases and at J to 1 base, leaving 2 bases not matched to a gene. The CDR3 loop is CASSPLGNYAEQFF. Partial CDR3 DNA: TGTGCCAGCAGTCCACTGGGGAACTATGCT.

As regards this clone: Genes and germline come from the mouse. From the germline J gene comes the end of the CDR3, since the read stops 4 residues before it. The chain carries TRBV13-1 and TRBJ2-1; D might be TRBD2 (5 bases). Germline V lookup: CDR1 NSHNY, CDR2 SYGAGN. The CDR3 runs to 15 residues. Between the trimmed V and J ends, which lost 0 bases and 5 bases, there was a span of 12 bases. CDR3 DNA, as far as it was read: TGTGCCAGCAGTGATGTCCTGGGCCCGGATGCT. Encoded protein: CASSDVLGPDA. The full CDR3 is CASSDVLGPDAEQFF.

In this sample, this clone turned up a few times. These gene names are mouse names. The CDR3 loop reads CASSPGLGVLNQDTQYF. The CDR3 bases that were read are TGTGCCAGCAGCCCGGGACTGGGGGTCCTTAACCAAGAC. V is TRBV5 and J is TRBJ2-5; 11 nucleotides match TRBD2. The CDR3 end is not reached by the read, which stops 4 residues before it; the germline J gene fills it in. Germline trimming cut 4 bases from V and 0 bases from J; bases unmatched to any gene: 6. The CDR3 totals 17 residues. Germline V gene sequence: CDR1 LGHNA, CDR2 YNLKQL (reference sequence).

With respect to this clone: The genes and germline here are from mouse. The sequence runs out 4 residues before the end of the CDR3; the remainder is reconstructed from the germline J gene. This sequence joins TRBV13-1 and TRBJ2-3; 9 bases map to TRBD1. This CDR3 is built from 17 residues. Germline V gene lookup returns CDR1 NSHNY and CDR2 SYGAGN. The V segment lost 1 base and the J segment 0 bases; nucleotides outside the gene matches: 6. The CDR3 loop is CASSDRGDRGSAETLYF. The part of the CDR3 DNA that was read is TGTGCCAGCAGTGATAGAGGAGACAGGGGGAGTGCAGAA.

On this clone: Germline and genes here are mouse. The CDR3 DNA, read in part, is TGTGCCAGCCGCCGGGACAGGGCCTGGACT. This encodes CASRRDRAWT. The whole CDR3 protein is CASRRDRAWTEQFF. The rearrangement uses TRBV19 and TRBJ2-1; 9 nucleotides line up with TRBD1. From the germline J gene comes the end of the CDR3, since the read stops 4 residues before it. CDR3 length: 14 residues. In germline, CDR1 is FNHDT, CDR2 SITEND (reference sequence).

This clone was seen a handful of times. The germline and genes are mouse ones. Sequencing ends 4 residues short of the CDR3 end; the germline J gene provides the rest. This chain connects TRBV14 to TRBJ2-3; 10 bases map to TRBD1. The CDR3 runs to 14 residues. Trimming at V came to 5 bases and at J to 2 bases, leaving 2 bases not matched to a gene. Per germline, CDR1 SGHDT and CDR2 FRDEAV. The CDR3 spells CASRGTGDAETLYF. CDR3 bases read: TGTGCCAGCAGGGGGACAGGGGATGCAGAA. Looking up the rest from reference TRBV14 and TRBJ2-3 gives the full variable domain: EAGVTQSPRYAVLQEGQAVSFWCDPISGHDTLYWYQQPRDQGPQLLVYFRDEAVIDNSQLPSDRFSAVRPKGTNSTLKIQSAKQGDTATYLCASRGTGDAETLYFGSGTRLTVL.

On this clone itself: The listed genes are named as in mouse. The DNA ends 4 residues before the CDR3 does, and the rest of the CDR3 is filled in from the germline J gene. The J gene is TRBJ2-2, the V gene TRBV19; 11 nucleotides agree with TRBD2. The CDR3 is 15 amino acids. CDR1 and CDR2 from the germline V gene are FNHDT and SITEND (reference sequence). The junction had 5 bases not matched to a gene; V was cut back by 4 bases and J by 6 bases. Here the CDR3 reads CASSHWGGAAGQLYF. Incomplete CDR3 DNA: TGTGCCAGCAGTCACTGGGGGGGCGCCGCCGGG.

Concerning this clone: Mouse gene names apply. The read terminates 4 residues before the CDR3 end, so the remaining end is supplied by the germline J gene. The chain has TRBV13-1 and TRBJ2-7, with 7 bases aligning to TRBD2. Germline CDR1 and CDR2: NSHNY and SYGAGN. CDR3 size: 14 residues. Partial CDR3 DNA: TGTGCCAGCAGTGATCACCTGGGGGTGTAT. This translates into CASSDHLGVY. The whole CDR3 reads CASSDHLGVYEQYF.

In the case of this clone: Germline and genes here are mouse. The sequenced fragment ends 4 residues before the CDR3 boundary, so the rest is inferred from the germline J gene. The rearrangement uses TRBV29 and TRBJ2-7, with 7 bases that match TRBD1. J lost 2 bases, V lost 5 bases, and 3 bases had no gene match. The CDR3 runs 13 residues. CDR1 and CDR2 from the germline V gene are MSHET and SYDVDS. The DNA read from the CDR3 is TGTGCTAGCAGTCTCGGGACAGCCTAT. Encoded protein: CASSLGTAY. The full CDR3 is CASSLGTAYEQYF.

This clone was detected many times. Each gene name is a mouse one. The read halts 4 residues ahead of the CDR3 end, with the missing end drawn from the germline J gene. This sample also contains other DNA sequences that code for the same CDR3. This sequence joins TRBV1 and TRBJ2-1; 7 bases fit TRBD1. CDR1 and CDR2 from the germline V gene are NSQYPW and LRSPGD (reference sequence). The CDR3 runs to 15 residues. The V gene end was trimmed by 0 bases and the J gene end by 4 bases; junction bases not matched to a gene: 3. This CDR3 reads CTCSADAGGYAEQFF. Partial CDR3 DNA: TGCACCTGCAGTGCAGATGCAGGGGGATATGCT.

In this sample, this clone turned up a few times. Germline and genes here are mouse. The CDR3 end falls 4 residues outside the read, so it is completed with the germline J gene. The V call is TRBV5, the J call TRBJ2-5, with a possible D match to TRBD2 (7 bases). This CDR3 contains 16 residues. The V gene's germline CDR1 is LGHNA and CDR2 YNLKQL (reference sequence). V was shortened by 0 bases and J by 1 base, with 11 bases between the two germline ends. CDR3 in amino acids: CASSQDNGGHQDTQYF. Incomplete CDR3 DNA: TGTGCCAGCAGCCAAGATAACGGGGGGCACCAAGAC.

Concerning this clone: Genes here carry mouse names. The CDR3 goes on 3 residues after the read ends, and that part is filled in from the germline J gene. The V and J genes are TRBV19 and TRBJ1-6, with 9 bases that match TRBD1. TRBJ1-6 is marked as an open reading frame, function uncertain. The junction had 1 base not matched to a gene; V was cut back by 1 base and J by 8 bases. The CDR3 extends over 14 amino acids. The germline V gene has CDR1 FNHDT and CDR2 SITEND (reference sequence). CDR3: CASSIYRGHSPLYF. The sequenced CDR3 bases are TGTGCCAGCAGTATATACAGGGGGCATTCGCCC.

A few counts support this clone. Gene labels here are mouse ones. The read comes to an end 4 residues before the CDR3 does, leaving the germline J gene to fill in the end. The V and J genes are TRBV19 and TRBJ1-2, with 8 bases that match TRBD1. Germline values: CDR1 FNHDT, CDR2 SITEND (reference sequence). The V gene end was trimmed by 6 bases and the J gene end by 0 bases; junction bases not matched to a gene: 4. The CDR3 sequence is 14 residues long. The sequenced CDR3 bases are TGTGCCAGCAAGCCGGGACAGGCAAACTCC. Amino acids: CASKPGQANS. The complete CDR3 sequence is CASKPGQANSDYTF.

As concerns this clone: Gene names follow the mouse nomenclature. The read comes to an end 4 residues before the CDR3 does, leaving the germline J gene to fill in the end. The same CDR3 can be traced to other DNA sequences in this sample. The rearrangement joins TRBV13-2 to TRBJ2-1; 12 bases are shared with TRBD2. This CDR3 has 15 amino acids. Germline-derived CDR1 and CDR2 are NNHNN and SYGAGS (reference sequence). CDR3: CASGDAGTGGAEQFF. Partial CDR3 DNA: TGTGCCAGCGGTGATGCGGGGACTGGGGGGGCT.

There are a few counts of this clone. Mouse names are used for the genes. With the read ending 4 residues before the CDR3 end, the germline J gene is used to fill in that end. The V call is TRBV13-1, the J call TRBJ1-1, with 10 nucleotides matching TRBD1. Per germline, CDR1 NSHNY and CDR2 SYGAGN. The junction had 5 bases not matched to a gene; V was cut back by 5 bases and J by 4 bases. There are 14 residues in the CDR3. CDR3: CASRRQGAGTEVFF. Incomplete CDR3 DNA: TGTGCCAGCAGGAGACAGGGGGCGGGCACA.

The sample holds a few counts of this clone. Germline and genes here are mouse. The read gets to within 4 residues of the CDR3 end, and the germline J gene fills in the rest. This same CDR3 is encoded by further DNA sequences in the sample. The genes are TRBV13-1 and TRBJ1-2; 9 bases align to TRBD1. The V and J ends lost 2 bases and 2 bases, in that order; junction bases with no gene match: 4. This CDR3 is 15 amino acids long. Germline CDR1 reads NSHNY; CDR2 reads SYGAGN. CDR3 amino acids: CASSDGQGRNSDYTF. CDR3 DNA (partial): TGTGCCAGCAGTGACGGACAGGGGAGGAACTCC.

In this sample, this clone turned up a few times. These gene names are mouse names. The DNA ends 4 residues before the CDR3 does, and the rest of the CDR3 is filled in from the germline J gene. This chain links TRBV1 with TRBJ2-3; 10 nucleotides agree with TRBD2. The CDR3 totals 15 residues. Germline V lookup: CDR1 NSQYPW, CDR2 LRSPGD (reference sequence). V was pared by 4 bases and J by 2 bases, with 3 bases of the junction left unmatched. Incomplete CDR3 DNA: TGCACCTGCAGTGAGACTGGGGGGTATGCAGAA. Its protein product is CTCSETGGYAE. In full, the CDR3 reads CTCSETGGYAETLYF.

This clone showed up just a few times. Genes here carry mouse names. The read terminates 4 residues ahead of where the CDR3 ends, so the germline J gene completes it. The sample contains more than one DNA sequence encoding this CDR3. The chain couples TRBV19 to TRBJ2-3, with no clear D. Per the germline V gene, CDR1 is FNHDT and CDR2 is SITEND (reference sequence). This CDR3 is built from 13 residues. Trimming removed 5 bases at V and 0 bases at J, with 7 bases between. The covered CDR3 bases are TGTGCCAGCAGCATCAGTAGTGCAGAA. As protein: CASSISSAE. The full CDR3 sequence reads CASSISSAETLYF.

As to this clone: The gene names here belong to mouse. The read stops 4 residues short of the end of the CDR3; the missing end is completed from the germline J gene. This sample includes further DNA sequences coding for the same CDR3. This chain uses TRBV1 with TRBJ1-1, with 11 bases that match TRBD1. This CDR3 comprises 15 residues. Germline V gene data show CDR1 as NSQYPW and CDR2 as LRSPGD (reference sequence). Trimming at V came to 3 bases and at J to 3 bases, leaving 3 bases not matched to a gene. The covered CDR3 bases are TGCACCTGCAGTGCGCCGGGACAGGGGGACACA. Translating it yields CTCSAPGQGDT. Given in full, the CDR3 is CTCSAPGQGDTEVFF.

On this clone itself: Genes here carry mouse names. The CDR3 is cut off 4 residues early in the read; its end comes from the germline J gene. This chain connects TRBV13-1 to TRBJ2-2; D is perhaps TRBD2 (7 bases). Germline assignment: CDR1 NSHNY and CDR2 SYGAGN. The CDR3 is 14 residues long. Incomplete CDR3 DNA: TGTGCCAGCAGTGATGTGGGGGGCGGCGGG. The encoded protein is CASSDVGGGG. The full CDR3 sequence reads CASSDVGGGGQLYF.